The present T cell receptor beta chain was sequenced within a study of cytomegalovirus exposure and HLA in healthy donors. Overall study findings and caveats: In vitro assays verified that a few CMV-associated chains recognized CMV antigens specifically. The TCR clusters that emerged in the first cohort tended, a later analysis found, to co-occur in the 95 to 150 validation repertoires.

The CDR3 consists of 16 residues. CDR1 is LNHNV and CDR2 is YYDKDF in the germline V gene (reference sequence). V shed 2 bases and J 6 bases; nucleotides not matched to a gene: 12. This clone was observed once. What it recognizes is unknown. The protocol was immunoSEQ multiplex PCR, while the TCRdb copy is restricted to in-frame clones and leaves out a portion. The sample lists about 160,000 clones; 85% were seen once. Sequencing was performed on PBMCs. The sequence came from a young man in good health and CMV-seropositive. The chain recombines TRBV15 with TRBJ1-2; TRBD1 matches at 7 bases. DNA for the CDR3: TGTGCCACCAGCAGACCGACAGGGCTCGTCGAGGATGGCTACACCTTC. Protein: CATSRPTGLVEDGYTF.